This is a list of T cell receptor beta chains from one sample in a study of shared clonotypes between healthy human individuals. This table comes from immunoSEQ multiplex PCR, and its TCRdb copy is limited to in-frame clones, with some not included. The data contain about 2.4 million clones, over 85% of them seen just once; the ten biggest clones take up 0.36%. The source material was naive CD4+ T cells from PBMCs. The receptors derive from a man aged 18 to 29 in good health. Some clones in this sample may be carry-over from other donors' samples. Each CDR3 is given with its conserved first and last residue. The order of the fields is V gene, clone size, D gene, J gene, CDR3 length, CDR3 protein, CDR3 DNA. D genes are given only for firm matches. Clone sizes are given selectively: once, few, many, or a class where the clone is expanded.

>TRBV30|.|.|TRBJ1-5|17
CAWISSSGPGGNQPQHF
TGTGCCTGGATAAGTAGCTCGGGCCCTGGGGGCAATCAGCCCCAGCATTTT
>TRBV19|.|.|TRBJ2-1|16
CASSGELRSSYNEQFF
TGTGCCAGTAGTGGGGAACTAAGGAGCTCCTACAATGAGCAGTTCTTC
>TRBV27|.|.|TRBJ2-6|14
CASSGRQPANVLTF
TGTGCCAGCAGTGGTCGGCAGCCGGCCAACGTCCTGACTTTC
>TRBV28|.|.|TRBJ1-3|14
CATEDGSSGNTIYF
TGTGCCACCGAGGACGGTAGCTCTGGAAACACCATATATTTT
>TRBV28|.|TRBD2|TRBJ2-3|15
CASSLSGRAIDTQYF
TGTGCCAGCAGTTTGAGCGGGAGGGCCATAGATACGCAGTATTTT
>TRBV2|few|.|TRBJ1-5|14
CASSGILITQPQHF
TGTGCCAGCAGTGGAATCCTAATAACTCAGCCCCAGCATTTT
>TRBV11-2|.|.|TRBJ2-3|13
CASSFSLTDTQYF
TGTGCCAGCAGCTTCTCACTCACAGATACGCAGTATTTT
>TRBV5-1|.|.|TRBJ1-1|12
CASSTGNTEAFF
TGCGCCAGCAGTACAGGGAACACTGAAGCTTTCTTT
>TRBV11-2|.|.|TRBJ1-1|14
CASSFSRGNTEAFF
TGTGCCAGCAGCTTTTCCAGGGGAAACACTGAAGCTTTCTTT
>TRBV14|once|.|TRBJ2-5|14
CASSSLSLEETQYF
TGTGCCAGCAGCTCTTTATCCCTTGAGGAGACCCAGTACTTC
>TRBV29-1|.|.|TRBJ1-1|11
CSVSGNTEAFF
TGCAGCGTTTCGGGGAACACTGAAGCTTTCTTT
>TRBV27|.|.|TRBJ2-2|16
CASSLSGIRDTGELFF
TGTGCCAGCAGTTTATCAGGGATAAGGGACACCGGGGAGCTGTTTTTT
>TRBV5-8|.|.|TRBJ1-1|15
CASSSQVGRETEAFF
TGTGCCAGCAGCTCTCAGGTTGGCAGGGAAACTGAAGCTTTCTTT
>TRBV28|once|.|TRBJ1-4|15
CASSPPRANNEKLFF
TGTGCCAGCAGCCCTCCTCGGGCCAATAATGAAAAACTGTTTTTT
>TRBV28|.|TRBD1|TRBJ2-3|16
CASNIPGQGFTDTQYF
TGTGCCAGCAACATTCCCGGACAGGGATTCACAGATACGCAGTATTTT
>TRBV7-3|.|.|TRBJ1-1|13
CASSLWVNTEAFF
TGTGCCAGCAGCTTATGGGTTAACACTGAAGCTTTCTTT
>TRBV6-5|.|.|TRBJ1-1|13
CASSYRTNTEAFF
TGTGCCAGCAGTTACAGAACGAACACTGAAGCTTTCTTT
>TRBV19|.|.|TRBJ2-7|15
CASSTAGTSPYEQYF
TGTGCCAGTAGTACTGCCGGGACAAGCCCCTACGAGCAGTACTTC
>TRBV5-1|.|TRBD2|TRBJ2-5|15
CASSAGLAGGETQYF
TGCGCCAGCAGCGCCGGACTAGCGGGAGGCGAGACCCAGTACTTC
>TRBV27|.|.|TRBJ1-1|13
CASSLRPYTEAFF
TGTGCCAGCAGTTTACGGCCGTACACTGAAGCTTTCTTT
>TRBV18|.|.|TRBJ2-5|11
CASSSQETQYF
TGTGCCAGCTCAAGCCAAGAGACCCAGTACTTC
>TRBV10-3|.|TRBD2|TRBJ2-3|14
CAISRGLAGDTQYF
TGTGCCATCAGCCGGGGGCTAGCGGGAGATACGCAGTATTTT
>TRBV6-5|.|.|TRBJ2-5|13
CASRATGTTAQYF
TGTGCCAGCAGGGCAACCGGGACAACGGCCCAGTACTTC
>TRBV28|.|.|TRBJ1-4|13
CASMARSNEKLFF
TGTGCCAGCATGGCCAGGTCGAATGAAAAACTGTTTTTT